This T cell receptor (beta chain) was observed in a study of T cell responses to AZD1222 COVID-19 vaccine (dated by TCRdb to about 2021). Study-level background: A total of just over 230 trial participants underwent TCR sequencing, of whom under 220 had received two doses of AZD1222 and some 25 had received two doses of the MenACWY control vaccine. Enrollment into the trials was organized by age into subgroups of 18-55, 56-69 and 70-plus years, and those subgroups contained approximately 150, 30 and 60 TCR-sequenced participants, respectively. Paper-wide results and their limitations: Because no day 14 peak-response samples were available, repertoires were characterized only after the peak T cell response. Reportedly, close to half of the unique spike-specific TCRs recognized epitopes lying outside the regions that are mutated in the B.1.351 and B.1.1.7 variants. After two AZD1222 doses, spike-specific TCR breadth and depth were significantly higher than at day 0 and than in MenACWY recipients. Conclusions about previously exposed vaccinees are limited because only six or seven AZD1222 recipients were SARS-CoV-2 seropositive at baseline. CD4 TCRs associated with the vaccine covered the entire spike protein, and the dominant responses were in regions 160-218 and 743-854. In the small 56-69-year group, the increase in depth fell short of significance, most likely because of low power. Participants were mostly white British, with more females than males. The authors suggested clonal diversity may have been underestimated.

Notes on this clone: The antigen it recognizes is unknown. Base qualities are not recorded, but no much larger clone differs from it by a single base.

The CDR3 regions of human TCRbeta chains were analyzed by immunosequencing. As for the authors' bioinformatics: TCRs in the repertoires were compared against a reference library of SARS-CoV-2-specific TCRs that had been generated with the MIRA antigen-specificity platform. Breadth meant the fraction of unique TCRs that were SARS-CoV-2-associated, whereas depth meant the fraction of total T cells that were SARS-CoV-2-associated. Each spike-specific TCR was assigned to its reactive spike region and to a CD4 or CD8 class using the MIRA data. Log10-transformed breadth and depth values were compared by one-way ANOVA with Sidak's multiple comparisons tests. The clones in this table, taken by TCRdb from immuneACCESS, are in-frame only. Not every clone is retained; where verified, under half of the shortfall comes from an unresolved V gene, and the cause of the rest is unknown. V, J and clone size derive from that table, while D and trimming were established from the DNA sequence. The sample table lists 150,000 to 200,000 clones, more than 75% of them with a count of one. 2.5% to 3% of the sample is taken by the ten largest.

According to the study, the label for this sample's time point signals: baseline before first vaccination. Explained via the paper, the treatment or condition label denotes: meningococcal conjugate vaccine given as trial control. Samples from vaccinated people were obtained from the UK trials COV001 and COV002, which included a single-blind randomized controlled phase 2/3 trial of AZD1222 (ChAdOx1 nCoV-19) in healthy adults. For TCRbeta chain sequencing, PBMC samples were collected from trial participants at day 0 and at day 28 after the second dose. The CDR3 contains 13 residues, cysteine and phenylalanine counted. The read is trimmed to its CDR3 DNA, 39 bases read in frame from base 1. The trim is 6 bases for V and 1 base for J, with a gap of 6 bases between the germline ends. CDR1 and CDR2 are drawn from the germline V gene: MNHEY, SVGAGI.

The sequenced sample was peripheral blood, obtained on day 0 of MenACWY control vaccination. The chain is assembled from TRBV6-5 and TRBJ2-2; no D gene can be assigned with confidence. The TCR originated in an adult in good health. The CDR3 reads CASRDGNTGELFF. The DNA reads as follows: TGTGCCAGCAGGGACGGGAACACCGGGGAGCTGTTTTTT.